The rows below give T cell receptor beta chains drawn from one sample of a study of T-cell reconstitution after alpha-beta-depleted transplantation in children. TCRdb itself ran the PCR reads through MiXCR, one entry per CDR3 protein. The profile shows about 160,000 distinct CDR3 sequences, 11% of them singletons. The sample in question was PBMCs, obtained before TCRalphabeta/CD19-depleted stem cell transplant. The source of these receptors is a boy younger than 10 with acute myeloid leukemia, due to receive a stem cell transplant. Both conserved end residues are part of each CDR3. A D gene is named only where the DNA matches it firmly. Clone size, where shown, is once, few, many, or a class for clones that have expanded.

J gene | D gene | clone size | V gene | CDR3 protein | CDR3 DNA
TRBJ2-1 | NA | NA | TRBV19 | CASSISGTKSSYNEQFF | TGTGCCAGTAGTATATCAGGGACGAAGAGCTCCTACAATGAGCAGTTCTTC
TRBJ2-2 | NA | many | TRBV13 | CASSSGTPWVRELFF | TGTGCCAGCAGTTCCGGGACCCCTTGGGTGAGGGAGCTGTTTTTT
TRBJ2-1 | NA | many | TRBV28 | CASSTIPQGGEQFF | TGTGCCAGCAGTACGATCCCACAGGGCGGTGAGCAGTTCTTC
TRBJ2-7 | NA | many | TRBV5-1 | CASSLDPGGGTEQYF | TGCGCCAGCAGCTTGGACCCGGGAGGGGGCACCGAGCAGTACTTC
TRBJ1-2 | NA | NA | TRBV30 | CAWDRNYGYTF | TGTGCCTGGGATCGCAATTACGGCTACACCTTC
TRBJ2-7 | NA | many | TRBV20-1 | CSASGQNSHEQYF | TGCAGTGCCAGCGGACAGAATTCCCACGAGCAGTACTTC
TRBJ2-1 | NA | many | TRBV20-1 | CSARVAGSYNEQFF | TGCAGTGCTAGAGTAGCCGGCTCCTACAATGAGCAGTTCTTC
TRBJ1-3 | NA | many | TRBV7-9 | CASSLQGRNTIYF | TGTGCCAGCAGCTTACAGGGCCGAAACACCATATATTTT
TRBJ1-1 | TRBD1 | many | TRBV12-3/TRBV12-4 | CASRWTGAAGEAFF | TGTGCCAGCAGGTGGACAGGGGCCGCAGGGGAAGCTTTCTTT
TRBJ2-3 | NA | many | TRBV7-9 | CAGSGRTSTDTQYF | TGTGCCGGGTCTGGAAGAACTAGCACAGATACGCAGTATTTT
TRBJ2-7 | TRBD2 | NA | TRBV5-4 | CASRRLGGRAGEQYF | TGTGCCAGCAGACGTCTGGGCGGGAGGGCCGGCGAGCAGTACTTC
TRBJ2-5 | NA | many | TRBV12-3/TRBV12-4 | CASSLGTKKETQYF | TGTGCCAGCAGTTTAGGGACTAAAAAAGAGACCCAGTACTTC
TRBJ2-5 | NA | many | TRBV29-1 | CSVGGVQETQYF | TGCAGCGTTGGAGGGGTCCAAGAGACCCAGTACTTC
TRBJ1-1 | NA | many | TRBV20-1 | CSALTPTGYDTEAFF | TGCAGTGCTCTCACACCGACAGGATATGACACTGAAGCTTTCTTT
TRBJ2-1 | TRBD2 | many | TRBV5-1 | CASNSAGGRNEQFF | TGCGCCAGCAACTCAGCGGGGGGGCGCAATGAGCAGTTCTTC
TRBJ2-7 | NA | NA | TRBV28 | CASSVARTAEQYF | TGTGCCAGCAGCGTCGCCAGAACGGCTGAGCAGTACTTC
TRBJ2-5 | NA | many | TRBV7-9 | CASSSLRDHQETQYF | TGTGCCAGCAGCTCACTTCGGGACCACCAAGAGACCCAGTACTTC
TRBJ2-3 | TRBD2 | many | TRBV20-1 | CSASRLAGDTQYF | TGCAGTGCTTCTCGACTAGCGGGGGATACGCAGTATTTT
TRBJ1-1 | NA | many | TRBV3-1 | CASSPKGGPGAFF | TGTGCCAGCAGCCCGAAAGGGGGTCCGGGGGCTTTCTTT
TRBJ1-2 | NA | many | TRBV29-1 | CSGGDLPANYGYTF | TGCAGCGGCGGGGACCTACCAGCTAACTATGGCTACACCTTC
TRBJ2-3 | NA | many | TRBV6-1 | CASSDTLGSQVATDTQYF | TGTGCCAGCAGTGACACTCTAGGTTCCCAGGTCGCCACAGATACGCAGTATTTT
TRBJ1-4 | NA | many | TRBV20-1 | CSASFHGAWGGTNEKLFF | TGCAGTGCTAGTTTTCATGGGGCGTGGGGGGGAACTAATGAAAAACTGTTTTTT